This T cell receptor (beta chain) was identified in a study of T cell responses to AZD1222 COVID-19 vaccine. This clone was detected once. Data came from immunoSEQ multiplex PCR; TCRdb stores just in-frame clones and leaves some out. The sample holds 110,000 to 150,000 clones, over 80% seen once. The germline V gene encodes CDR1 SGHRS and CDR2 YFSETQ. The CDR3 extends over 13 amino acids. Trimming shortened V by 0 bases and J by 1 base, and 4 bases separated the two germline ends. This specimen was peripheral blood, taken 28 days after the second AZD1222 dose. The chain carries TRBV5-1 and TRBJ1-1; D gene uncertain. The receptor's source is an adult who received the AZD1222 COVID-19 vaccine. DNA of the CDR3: TGCGCCAGCAGCTTGGAATGGAACACTGAAGCTTTCTTT. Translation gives CASSLEWNTEAFF. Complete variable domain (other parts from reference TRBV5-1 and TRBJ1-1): KAGVTQTPRYLIKTRGQQVTLSCSPISGHRSVSWYQQTPGQGLQFLFEYFSETQRNKGNFPGRFSGRQFSNSRSEMNVSTLELGDSALYLCASSLEWNTEAFFGQGTRLTVV.